This T cell receptor (beta chain) was profiled in a study of shared clonotypes between healthy human individuals. The germline V and J ends were trimmed by 6 bases and 1 base, with 10 bases remaining between them. Germline V gene lookup returns CDR1 MNHEY and CDR2 SVGAGI. CDR3 length equals 14 residues. Measured with immunoSEQ multiplex PCR; TCRdb has only the in-frame clones, and not every one. Of 950,000 to 1,100,000 clones listed, around 78% are singletons. Material for sequencing was memory CD4+ T cells from PBMCs. Specified subset: CD45RA-negative fraction. This TCR derives from a young man in good health. Some clones in this sample may be carry-over from other donors' samples. This chain joins TRBV6-5 and TRBJ1-3, with TRBD1 as a possible D gene (6 bases). CDR3 nucleotides: TGTGCCAGCAGGGATACAGGGTCTGGAAACACCATATATTTT. Translation gives CASRDTGSGNTIYF.